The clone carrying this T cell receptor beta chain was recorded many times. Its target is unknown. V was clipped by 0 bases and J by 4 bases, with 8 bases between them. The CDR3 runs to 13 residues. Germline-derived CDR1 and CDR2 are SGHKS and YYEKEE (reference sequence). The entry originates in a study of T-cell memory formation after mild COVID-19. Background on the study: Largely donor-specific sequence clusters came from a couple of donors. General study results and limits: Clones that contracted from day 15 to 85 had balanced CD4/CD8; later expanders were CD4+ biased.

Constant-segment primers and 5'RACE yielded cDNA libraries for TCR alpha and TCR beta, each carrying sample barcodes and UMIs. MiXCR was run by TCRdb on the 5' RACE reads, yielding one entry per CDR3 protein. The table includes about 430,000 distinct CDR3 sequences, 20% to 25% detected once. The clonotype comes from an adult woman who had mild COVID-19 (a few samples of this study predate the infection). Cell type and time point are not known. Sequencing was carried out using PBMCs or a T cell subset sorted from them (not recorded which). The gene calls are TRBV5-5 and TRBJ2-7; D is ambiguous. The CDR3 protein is CASSLAVAYEQYF. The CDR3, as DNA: TGTGCCAGCAGCTTGGCAGTGGCTTACGAGCAGTACTTC.